The entry below describes one T cell receptor (beta chain). What antigen it recognizes has not been identified. No base qualities exist here, and no much larger clone lies one base off it. In the ViraFEST assay, PBMC were stimulated with viral peptide pools, and antigen-specific CD4+ T cell clonotypes were then identified by expansion using TCR sequencing. After about 10 days of culture, CD4+ T cells were isolated with the EasySep CD4+ T cell isolation kit. Participants received two doses of either the BNT162b2 or the mRNA-1273 mRNA SARS-CoV-2 vaccine. Negative nucleocapsid antibody results before and after vaccination confirmed that the healthy vaccine recipients had no prior SARS-CoV-2 infection. Some 2 million PBMC per well were cultured with about 9 ug/ml peptides in IMDM containing around 4.6% human AB serum, approximately 9.9 IU/ml IL-2 and gentamicin. Half of the culture medium was replaced with fresh IL-2-containing medium on days 3 and 7. Unless noted otherwise, every peptide stimulation condition was grown in triplicate wells. Using Ficoll-Paque Plus gradient centrifugation, PBMC were separated from whole blood and then either used fresh or cryopreserved at -140C. The spike proteins of SARS-CoV-2 and of the common cold coronaviruses HCoV-NL63, HCoV-OC43 and HCoV-229E were spanned by overlapping peptide pools. The QIAamp micro DNA kit was used to extract genomic DNA from the cultured CD4+ T cells.

V is clipped by 5 bases and J by 6 bases, and the sequence between their germline boundaries is 16 bases long. The CDR3 covers 14 residues, taking in both the cysteine and the phenylalanine. The only DNA kept is the CDR3, 42 bases in frame from the first base. The germline V gene specifies MDHEN as CDR1 and SYDVKM as CDR2. Receptors were amplified or captured by the immunoSEQ multiplex PCR assay. DNA from the cultured and isolated CD4+ T cells underwent TCR beta CDR3 sequencing. In the original analysis: The analysis removed non-productive TCR sequences, trimmed reads to the CDR3 region, and retained only CDR3s that were 7 or more amino acids long. Antigen-specific clonotypes were identified with the MANAFEST web app by comparing expansion in peptide wells against reference cultures. For clones to be considered positive, expansion at FDR<0.05 versus reference and all other wells, an odds ratio above 5, and a frequency above 0.1% in two replicate wells were required. A clonotype was defined as cross-reactive if the clonotype was significantly expanded both in SARS-CoV-2 spike wells and in at least one common cold coronavirus spike condition. Levenshtein distance calculated with the stringdist R package was used to assess CDR3 similarity, and unrooted trees were constructed with ape in R 3.6.1. What TCRdb holds here is the immuneACCESS table cut down to in-frame rearrangements. Part of the clones is not present; checked against another copy, under half of the missing clones reflect an unresolved V gene, and the others are unexplained. V and J calls plus clone size are reproduced from that table; the DNA served to infer D and trimming. This sample lists 35,000 to 45,000 clones; approximately 80% were detected once. The ten largest clones represent less than 2% of the sample.

The data derive from a study of vaccination effects on CD4 cells after COVID-19 (dated by TCRdb to between 2021 and 2023). For the study in its entirety: Post-vaccine samples across the study were collected a median of 72 days after the second dose, with a range of 14 to 241. SARS-CoV-2 spike-specific CD4+ TCR repertoires from before and after mRNA vaccination were compared in COVID-19 convalescent patients and in infection-naive vaccine recipients. Cultures from other donors in the study were sequenced using the Oncomine TCR Beta short-read assay on an Illumina iSeq 100. The full study included around ten COVID-19 convalescent patients and several SARS-CoV-2-naive healthy vaccine recipients.

The investigation overall reported the following: The study was limited by a small number of convalescent patients and lacked early post-infection timepoints. Among healthy vaccine recipients, nearly all vaccine-induced clones were SARS-CoV-2 mono-reactive, and only 1 of 255 was cross-reactive with common cold coronaviruses. Both infection-induced and vaccine-induced clones contracted markedly at late post-vaccination timepoints, which is consistent with waning T cell responses.

The material was CD4+ T cells from PBMCs cultured with HCoV-NL63 spike peptides, obtained after COVID-19 vaccination. The cell subset or site label of this sample denotes: HCoV-NL63 spike overlapping peptide pool stimulation. This receptor chain uses TRBV28 and TRBJ1-1, with TRBD1 as a weak D call on 6 bases. This clonotype was sampled from a human donor who received a COVID-19 vaccine. Some clones in this sample may be carry-over from other donors' samples. This receptor has the CDR3 CASSPTGALPEAFF. The DNA sequence reads TGTGCCAGCAGTCCGACGGGGGCGCTTCCTGAAGCTTTCTTT.